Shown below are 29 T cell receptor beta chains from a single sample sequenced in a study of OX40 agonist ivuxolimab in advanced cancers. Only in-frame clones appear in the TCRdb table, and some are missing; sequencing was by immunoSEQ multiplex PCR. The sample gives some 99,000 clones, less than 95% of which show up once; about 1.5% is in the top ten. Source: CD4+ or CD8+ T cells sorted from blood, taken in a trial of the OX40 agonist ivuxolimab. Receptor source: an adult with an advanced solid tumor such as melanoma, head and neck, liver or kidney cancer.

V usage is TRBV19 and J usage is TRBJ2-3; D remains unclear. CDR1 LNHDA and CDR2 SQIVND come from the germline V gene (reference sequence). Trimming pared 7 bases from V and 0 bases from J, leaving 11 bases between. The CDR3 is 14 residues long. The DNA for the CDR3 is TGTGCCAGTAAGGAGACTGCTAGCACAGATACGCAGTATTTT. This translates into CASKETASTDTQYF.

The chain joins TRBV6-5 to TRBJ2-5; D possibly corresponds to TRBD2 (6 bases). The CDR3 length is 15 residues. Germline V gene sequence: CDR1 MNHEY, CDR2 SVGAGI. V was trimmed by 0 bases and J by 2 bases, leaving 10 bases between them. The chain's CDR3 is CASSYSRLVQETQYF. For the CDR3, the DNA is TGTGCCAGCAGTTACTCAAGACTAGTTCAAGAGACCCAGTACTTC.

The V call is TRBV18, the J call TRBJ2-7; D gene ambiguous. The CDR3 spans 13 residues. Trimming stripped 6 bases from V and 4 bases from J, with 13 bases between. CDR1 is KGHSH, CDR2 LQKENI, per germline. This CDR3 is CASSPTSRYEQYF. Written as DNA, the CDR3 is TGTGCCAGCTCCCCAACCAGCCGATACGAGCAGTACTTC. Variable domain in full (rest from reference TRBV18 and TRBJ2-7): NAGVMQNPRHLVRRRGQEARLRCSPMKGHSHVYWYRQLPEEGLKFMVYLQKENIIDESGMPKERFSAEFPKEGPSILRIQQVVRGDSAAYFCASSPTSRYEQYFGPGTRLTVT.

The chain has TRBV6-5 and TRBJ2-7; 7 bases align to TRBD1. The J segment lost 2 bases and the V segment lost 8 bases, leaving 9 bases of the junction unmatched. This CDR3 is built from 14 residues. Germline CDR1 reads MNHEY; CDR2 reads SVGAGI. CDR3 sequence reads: CASRRTGYTYEQYF. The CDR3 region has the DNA TGTGCCAGCCGACGGACAGGATACACCTACGAGCAGTACTTC.

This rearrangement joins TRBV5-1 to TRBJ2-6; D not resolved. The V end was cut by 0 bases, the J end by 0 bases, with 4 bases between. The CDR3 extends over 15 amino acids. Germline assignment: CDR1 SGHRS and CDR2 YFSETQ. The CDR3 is CASSLAGSGANVLTF. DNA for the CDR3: TGCGCCAGCAGCTTGGCGGGCTCTGGGGCCAACGTCCTGACTTTC.

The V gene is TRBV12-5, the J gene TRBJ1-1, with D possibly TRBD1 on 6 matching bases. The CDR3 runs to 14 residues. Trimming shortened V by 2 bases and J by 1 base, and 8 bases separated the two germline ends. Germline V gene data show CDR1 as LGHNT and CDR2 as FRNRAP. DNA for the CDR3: TGTGCTAGTGGTTTGCCGACAGGGAACACTGAAGCTTTCTTT. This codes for CASGLPTGNTEAFF.

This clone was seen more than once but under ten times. CDR3 loop: CASSHSGYTF. CDR3 nucleotides: TGTGCCAGCAGTCACAGCGGCTACACCTTC. The chain is built from TRBV28 and TRBJ1-2; no definite D call. Germline V gene sequence: CDR1 MDHEN, CDR2 SYDVKM. This CDR3 spans 10 amino acids. V lost 5 bases and J 8 bases, leaving 6 bases between the germline ends.

The CDR3 reads CASSEAGTSYEQYF. The CDR3, as DNA: TGTGCCAGCAGTGAAGCCGGGACTTCCTACGAGCAGTACTTC. This chain joins TRBV6-1 and TRBJ2-7; a weak D match, TRBD2 (6 bases). V lost 0 bases to trimming and J lost 1 base, with 7 bases between them. The germline CDR1 and CDR2 sequences are MNHNS and SASEGT. The CDR3 consists of 14 residues.

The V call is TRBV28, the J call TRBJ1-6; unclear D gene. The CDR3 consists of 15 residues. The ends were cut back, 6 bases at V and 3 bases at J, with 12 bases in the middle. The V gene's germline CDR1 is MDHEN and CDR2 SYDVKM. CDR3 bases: TGTGCCAGCAGCTTCAGACTGATCTATAATTCACCCCTCCACTTT. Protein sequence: CASSFRLIYNSPLHF.

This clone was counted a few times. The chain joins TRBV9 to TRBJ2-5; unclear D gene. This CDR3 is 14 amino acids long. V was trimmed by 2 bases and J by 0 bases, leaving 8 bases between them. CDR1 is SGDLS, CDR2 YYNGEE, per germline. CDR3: CASSVVGNQETQYF. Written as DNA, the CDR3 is TGTGCCAGCAGCGTGGTGGGAAACCAAGAGACCCAGTACTTC.

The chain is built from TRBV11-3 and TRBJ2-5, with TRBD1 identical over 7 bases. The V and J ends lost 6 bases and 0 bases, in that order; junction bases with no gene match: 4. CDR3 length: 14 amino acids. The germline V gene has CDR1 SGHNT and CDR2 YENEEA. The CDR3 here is CASSLGQNQETQYF. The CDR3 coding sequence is TGTGCCAGCAGTTTGGGACAGAACCAAGAGACCCAGTACTTC.

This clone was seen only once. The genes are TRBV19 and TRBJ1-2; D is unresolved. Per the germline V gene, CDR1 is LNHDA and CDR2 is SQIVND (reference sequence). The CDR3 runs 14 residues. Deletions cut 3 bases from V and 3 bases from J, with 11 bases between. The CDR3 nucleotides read TGTGCCAGTAGTATGGCAGCCCACTACTATGGCTACACCTTC. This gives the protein CASSMAAHYYGYTF.

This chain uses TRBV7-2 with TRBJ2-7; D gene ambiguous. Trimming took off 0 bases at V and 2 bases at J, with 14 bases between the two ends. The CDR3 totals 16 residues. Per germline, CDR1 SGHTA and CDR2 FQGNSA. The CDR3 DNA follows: TGTGCCAGCAGCTTAGCTGGCCAGCGCCGAGCCTACGAGCAGTACTTC. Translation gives CASSLAGQRRAYEQYF.

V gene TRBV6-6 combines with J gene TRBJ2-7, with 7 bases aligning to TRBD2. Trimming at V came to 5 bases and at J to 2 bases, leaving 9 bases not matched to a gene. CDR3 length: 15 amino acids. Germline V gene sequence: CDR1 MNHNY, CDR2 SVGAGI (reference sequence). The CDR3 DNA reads TGTGCCAGCAGTCTCGGGTCAGCGGGAACCTACGAGCAGTACTTC. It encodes CASSLGSAGTYEQYF.

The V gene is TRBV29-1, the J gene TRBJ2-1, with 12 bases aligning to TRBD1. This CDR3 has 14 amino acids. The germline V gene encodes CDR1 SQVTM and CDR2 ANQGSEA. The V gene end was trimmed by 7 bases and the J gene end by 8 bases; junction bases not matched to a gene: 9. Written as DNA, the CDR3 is TGCAGCGCCCGCCTGGGGACAGGGGGCGATGAGCAGTTCTTC. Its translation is CSARLGTGGDEQFF.

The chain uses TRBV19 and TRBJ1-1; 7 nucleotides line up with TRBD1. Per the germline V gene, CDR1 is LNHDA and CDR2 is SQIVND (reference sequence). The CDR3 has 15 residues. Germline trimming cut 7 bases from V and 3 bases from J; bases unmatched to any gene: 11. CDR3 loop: CASTPQAGGYTEAFF. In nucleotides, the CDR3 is TGTGCCAGTACCCCACAGGCAGGGGGGTACACTGAAGCTTTCTTT.

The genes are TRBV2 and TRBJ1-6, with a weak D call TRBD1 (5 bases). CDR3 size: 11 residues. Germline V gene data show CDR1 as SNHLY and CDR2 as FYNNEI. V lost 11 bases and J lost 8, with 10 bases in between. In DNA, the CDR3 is TGTGCCTGCACCAGGGATTCACCCCTCCACTTT. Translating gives CACTRDSPLHF.

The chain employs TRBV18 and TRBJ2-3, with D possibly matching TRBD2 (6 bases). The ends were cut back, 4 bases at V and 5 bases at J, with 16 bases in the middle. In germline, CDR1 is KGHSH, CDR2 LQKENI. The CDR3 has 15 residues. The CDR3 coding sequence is TGTGCCAGCTCACTAAGCGGGTTCCGATTAGATACGCAGTATTTT. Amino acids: CASSLSGFRLDTQYF.

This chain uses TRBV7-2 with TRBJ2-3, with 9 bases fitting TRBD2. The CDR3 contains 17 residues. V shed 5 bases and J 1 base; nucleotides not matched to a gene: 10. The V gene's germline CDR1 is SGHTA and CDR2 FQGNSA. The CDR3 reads CASSPIAGGPGTDTQYF. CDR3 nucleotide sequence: TGTGCCAGCAGCCCCATTGCGGGAGGGCCGGGCACAGATACGCAGTATTTT. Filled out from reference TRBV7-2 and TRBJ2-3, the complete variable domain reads GAGVSQSPSNKVTEKGKDVELRCDPISGHTALYWYRQSLGQGLEFLIYFQGNSAPDKSGLPSDRFSAERTGGSVSTLTIQRTQQEDSAVYLCASSPIAGGPGTDTQYFGPGTRLTVL.

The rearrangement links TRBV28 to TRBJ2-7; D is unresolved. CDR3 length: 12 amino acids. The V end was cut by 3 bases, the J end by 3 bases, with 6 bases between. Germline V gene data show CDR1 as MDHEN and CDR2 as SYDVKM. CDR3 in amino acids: CASSLHIYEQYF. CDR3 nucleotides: TGTGCCAGCAGTTTGCACATCTACGAGCAGTACTTC.

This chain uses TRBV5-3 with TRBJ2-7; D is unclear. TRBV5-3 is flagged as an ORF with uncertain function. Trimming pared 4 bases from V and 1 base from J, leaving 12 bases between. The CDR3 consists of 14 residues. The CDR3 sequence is CARSPPRTSYEQYF. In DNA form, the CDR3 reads TGTGCCAGAAGCCCCCCGAGAACTTCCTACGAGCAGTACTTC.

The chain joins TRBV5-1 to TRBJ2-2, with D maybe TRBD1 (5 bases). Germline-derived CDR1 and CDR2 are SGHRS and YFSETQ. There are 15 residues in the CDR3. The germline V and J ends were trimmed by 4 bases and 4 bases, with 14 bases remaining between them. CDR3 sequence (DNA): TGCGCCAGCAGCAACCTAGACAGTTTCACCGGGGAGCTGTTTTTT. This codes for CASSNLDSFTGELFF. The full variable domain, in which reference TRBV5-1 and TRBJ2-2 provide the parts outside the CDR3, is KAGVTQTPRYLIKTRGQQVTLSCSPISGHRSVSWYQQTPGQGLQFLFEYFSETQRNKGNFPGRFSGRQFSNSRSEMNVSTLELGDSALYLCASSNLDSFTGELFFGEGSRLTVL.

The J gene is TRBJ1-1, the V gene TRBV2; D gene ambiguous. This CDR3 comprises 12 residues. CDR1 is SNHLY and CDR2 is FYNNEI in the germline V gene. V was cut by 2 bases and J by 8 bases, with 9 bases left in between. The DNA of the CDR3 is TGTGCCAGCAGTGAACTATTGGACGAAGCTTTCTTT. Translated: CASSELLDEAFF.

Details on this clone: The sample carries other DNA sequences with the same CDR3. CDR3 DNA sequence: TGTGCCTGGAGTCGGGACAGGCCCTATGGCTACACCTTC. Amino acid sequence: CAWSRDRPYGYTF. The chain employs TRBV30 and TRBJ1-2; 8 bases match TRBD1. Per the germline V gene, CDR1 is GTSNPN and CDR2 is SVGIG (reference sequence). CDR3 length: 13 amino acids. After removal of 2 bases from V and 4 bases from J, the junction contained 3 bases not matched to a gene.

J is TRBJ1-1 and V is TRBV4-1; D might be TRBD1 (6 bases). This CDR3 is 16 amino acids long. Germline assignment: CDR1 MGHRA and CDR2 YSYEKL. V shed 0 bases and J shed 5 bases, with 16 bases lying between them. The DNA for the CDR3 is TGCGCCAGCAGCCAAGATAAGGGACGGCAGGGGACTGAAGCTTTCTTT. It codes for CASSQDKGRQGTEAFF.

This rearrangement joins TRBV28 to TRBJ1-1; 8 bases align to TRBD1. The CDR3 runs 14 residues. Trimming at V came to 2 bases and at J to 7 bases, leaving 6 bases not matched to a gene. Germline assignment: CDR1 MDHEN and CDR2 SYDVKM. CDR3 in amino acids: CASSLPDRAGEAFF. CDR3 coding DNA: TGTGCCAGCAGTTTACCGGACAGGGCCGGTGAAGCTTTCTTT.

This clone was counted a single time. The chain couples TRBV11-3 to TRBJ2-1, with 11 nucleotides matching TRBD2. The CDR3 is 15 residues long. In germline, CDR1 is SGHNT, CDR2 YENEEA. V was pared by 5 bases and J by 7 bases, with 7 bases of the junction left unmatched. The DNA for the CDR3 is TGTGCCAGCAGCCTCACTAGCGGGAGTAGGAATGAGCAGTTCTTC. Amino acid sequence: CASSLTSGSRNEQFF.

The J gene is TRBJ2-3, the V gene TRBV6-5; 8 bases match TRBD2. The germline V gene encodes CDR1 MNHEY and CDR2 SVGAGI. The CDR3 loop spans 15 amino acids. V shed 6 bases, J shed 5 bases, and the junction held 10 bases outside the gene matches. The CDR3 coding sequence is TGTGCCAGCAGCGCGCCGGGACTAGGGGGAGATACGCAGTATTTT. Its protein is CASSAPGLGGDTQYF.

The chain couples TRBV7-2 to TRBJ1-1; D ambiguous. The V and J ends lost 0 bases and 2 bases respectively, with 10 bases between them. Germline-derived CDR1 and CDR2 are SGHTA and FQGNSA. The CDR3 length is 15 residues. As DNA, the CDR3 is TGTGCCAGCAGCTTAGCGTTATACGGTAACACTGAAGCTTTCTTT. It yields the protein CASSLALYGNTEAFF.